Below are 8 T cell receptor beta chains sequenced from a single sample in a study of Graves' ophthalmopathy and Graves' hyperthyroidism. RNA transcripts served as template for amplifying TCR beta CDR3 sequences. First-round RT-PCR relied on HTBI primers, and a second-round multiplex PCR came next. TCRdb analysed the multiplex PCR reads with MiXCR anew, one entry per CDR3 protein. The sample lists just over 400,000 distinct CDR3 sequences; about 21% were seen once. Sequencing was performed on peripheral blood. These receptors were collected from a woman between 18 and 29 years old with stable Graves' hyperthyroidism.

This clonotype was detected ten times or more. The chain joins TRBV12-3 or TRBV12-4 to TRBJ2-2, with 8 bases matching TRBD2. The ends lost 5 bases at V and 1 base at J; junction bases unmatched: 3. The CDR3 is 15 amino acids. Written as DNA, the CDR3 is TGTGCCAGCAGTAGACTAGCGAGGAACACCGGGGAGCTGTTTTTT. Translation gives CASSRLARNTGELFF.

This clonotype occurred many times. The V gene is TRBV19, the J gene TRBJ1-1; D gene ambiguous. From germline, CDR1 is LNHDA and CDR2 SQIVND (reference sequence). This CDR3 has 13 residues. Trimming pared 4 bases from V and 2 bases from J, leaving 8 bases between. The CDR3, as DNA: TGTGCCAGTAGTAACGATAGAAACACTGAAGCTTTCTTT. This translates into CASSNDRNTEAFF.

This clonotype was counted at least ten times. V gene TRBV19 combines with J gene TRBJ2-7; the match to TRBD1 covers 7 bases. Per germline, CDR1 LNHDA and CDR2 SQIVND (reference sequence). J lost 0 bases, V lost 9 bases, and 5 bases had no gene match. The CDR3 runs 13 residues. The CDR3 is CASSTGPSYEQYF. For the CDR3, the DNA is TGTGCCAGCTCGACAGGGCCCTCCTACGAGCAGTACTTC.

This clonotype was recorded at least ten times. This chain links TRBV6-1 with TRBJ1-1; D uncertain. CDR1 is MNHNS and CDR2 is SASEGT in the germline V gene. Trimming removed 3 bases at V and 3 bases at J, with 8 bases between. The CDR3 sequence is 13 residues long. This CDR3 reads CASSERYYTEAFF. The CDR3 DNA is TGTGCCAGCAGTGAGAGGTATTACACTGAAGCTTTCTTT.

V is TRBV6-1 and J is TRBJ1-1, with D perhaps TRBD1 (6 bases). The V end lost 7 bases, the J end lost 4 bases, and 16 bases lay between the germline ends. CDR1 and CDR2 (germline): MNHNS, SASEGT. The CDR3 has 14 amino acids. Here the CDR3 reads CASTRPGAGTEAFF. CDR3 DNA: TGTGCCAGCACCCGCCCAGGGGCAGGCACTGAAGCTTTCTTT.

The table lists this clonotype with a few counts. The rearrangement joins TRBV6-1 to TRBJ1-2; 7 bases match TRBD1. The CDR3 covers 14 residues. Per the germline V gene, CDR1 is MNHNS and CDR2 is SASEGT. The V segment lost 6 bases and the J segment 7 bases; nucleotides outside the gene matches: 11. This CDR3 reads CASSNLQGTGGYTF. In DNA, the CDR3 is TGTGCCAGCAGCAATCTACAGGGGACTGGTGGCTACACCTTC.

V and J are TRBV29-1 and TRBJ2-2; D unclear. This CDR3 comprises 14 residues. Trimming pared 2 bases from V and 5 bases from J, leaving 12 bases between. Per germline, CDR1 SQVTM and CDR2 ANQGSEA. CDR3 region: CSVERSARTGELFF. For the CDR3, the DNA is TGCAGCGTTGAAAGGTCAGCGAGGACCGGGGAGCTGTTTTTT.

The chain joins TRBV12-3 or TRBV12-4 to TRBJ1-3; D is uncertain. CDR3 size: 13 residues. Trimming removed 7 bases from V and 2 bases from J, with 9 bases in between. The CDR3 region has the DNA TGTGCCAGCACGGCCGGACCTGGAAACACCATATATTTT. Its translation: CASTAGPGNTIYF.